This T cell receptor (beta chain) emerged from a study of blood T cells in healthy people across ages. Trimming left V 2 bases short and J 5 bases short, with 4 bases between. Germline CDR1 is SQVTM and CDR2 is ANQGSEA. This CDR3 spans 11 amino acids. A note on this clonotype: A single base separates this from a much larger clone, so it may be a read error.

The second PCR ran about 6 to 11 cycles with a sample-barcoded 5' primer and J-beta primers. One entry per CDR3 protein, called by TCRdb with MiXCR from the 5' RACE reads. The repertoire holds 1.4 million to 1.5 million distinct CDR3 sequences, with roughly 40% as singletons. Input material: blood. This TCR came from a woman between 18 and 29 years old in good health. The chain couples TRBV29-1 to TRBJ2-1; no reliable D call. This CDR3 is CSVERDNEQFF. The CDR3 DNA sequence: TGCAGCGTTGAAAGGGACAATGAGCAGTTCTTC.